Below, one T cell receptor beta chain is given with its context. Its antigen is undetermined. The CDR3 runs to 14 residues. The V segment lost 8 bases and the J segment 2 bases; nucleotides outside the gene matches: 6. Germline V gene data show CDR1 as SGHDN and CDR2 as FVKESK. In the PCR, 60 Vbeta and 13 Jbeta primers were used. Sequenced by immunoSEQ multiplex PCR; TCRdb stores in-frame clones only, minus some. The profile shows some 90,000 clones, 76% of them singletons. This sample stems from a study of cytomegalovirus exposure and HLA in healthy donors. Study-wide results and limits: Cytomegalovirus association was listed for about 150 TCR beta chains.

This sequence joins TRBV14 and TRBJ2-3; 8 bases are shared with TRBD1. The sequencing sample was made of PBMCs. The sequence came from a man aged 40-49 years in good health and CMV-seronegative. The CDR3 region is CASPRTGLTDTQYF. The CDR3 nucleotides read TGTGCCAGCCCAAGGACAGGGCTCACAGATACGCAGTATTTT.